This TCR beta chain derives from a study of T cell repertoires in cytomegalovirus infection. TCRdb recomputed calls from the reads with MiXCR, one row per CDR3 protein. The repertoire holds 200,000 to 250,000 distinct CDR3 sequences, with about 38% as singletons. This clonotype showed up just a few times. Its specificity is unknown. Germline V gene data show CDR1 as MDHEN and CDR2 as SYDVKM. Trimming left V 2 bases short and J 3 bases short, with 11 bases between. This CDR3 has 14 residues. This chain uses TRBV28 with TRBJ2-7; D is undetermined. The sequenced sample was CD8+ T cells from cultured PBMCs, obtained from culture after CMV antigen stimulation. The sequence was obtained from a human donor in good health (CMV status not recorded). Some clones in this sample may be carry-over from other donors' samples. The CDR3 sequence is CASSLPLRDYEQYF. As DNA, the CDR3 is TGTGCCAGCAGTTTACCCCTTAGAGACTACGAGCAGTACTTC.